The source of this T cell receptor (beta chain) is a study of monozygotic twins with inflammatory bowel disease. TCRdb re-called the 5' RACE reads and shows each CDR3 protein once, DNA omitted. The listing records hundreds of thousands of distinct CDR3 sequences. Germline V gene lookup returns CDR1 SGDLS and CDR2 YYNGEE. This CDR3 is 16 amino acids long. Specimen: blood. The chain joins TRBV9 to TRBJ2-1; TCRdb's D call, TRBD2, is unchecked because there is no DNA. The TCR was taken from a human donor with ulcerative colitis or Crohn's disease, or a healthy co-twin of an affected twin (not recorded which). The CDR3 is CASSGWPGLGADEQFF.